The present T cell receptor beta chain was sequenced within a study of cytomegalovirus exposure and HLA in healthy donors. 13 Jbeta primers and 60 Vbeta primers were used for the PCR. Authors' processing steps: The authors later counted 70 million to 80 million unique TCR beta chains, 9.5 million to 11 million of them shared. The data were produced by immunoSEQ multiplex PCR, yet TCRdb's version contains in-frame clones alone and is incomplete. The V and J calls and clone size were taken over from that table, and D and trimming were inferred from the DNA. Counted here are about 150,000 clones, approximately 88% occurring once; the ten biggest clones make up 0.95% to 1.5%. General study results and limits: Immune exposure information available was restricted to CMV serostatus. A later analysis linked a missense variant in DCLRE1C to the trimming of TCR beta V and J genes.

The V gene end was trimmed by 0 bases and the J gene end by 6 bases; junction bases not matched to a gene: 13. The CDR3 extends over 17 amino acids. Germline V gene lookup returns CDR1 SGHRS and CDR2 YFSETQ. In the case of this clone: Its cognate antigen is unknown.

At the time of sampling, donors were nominally healthy, though unrecorded immune exposures were likely. The chain is built from TRBV5-1 and TRBJ2-7, with 9 bases matching TRBD2. The material sequenced was PBMCs. The source is a boy aged 2 to 10 in good health and CMV-seronegative. The CDR3: CASSLAVASGTRGEQYF. The CDR3 DNA reads TGCGCCAGCAGCTTGGCCGTGGCTAGCGGGACAAGGGGCGAGCAGTACTTC.